This T cell receptor beta chain was recovered during a study of OX40 agonist ivuxolimab in advanced cancers. This CDR3 comprises 17 residues. CDR1 is SGDLS and CDR2 is YYNGEE in the germline V gene. V shed 3 bases, J shed 2 bases, and the junction held 5 bases outside the gene matches. Produced via immunoSEQ multiplex PCR; TCRdb's table is partial and in-frame only. The table shows roughly 87,000 clones, with 92% occurring only once. Sequenced here: CD4+ or CD8+ T cells sorted from blood, sampled in a trial of the OX40 agonist ivuxolimab. J is TRBJ2-2 and V is TRBV9; 12 positions agree with TRBD1. The clonotype comes from an adult with an advanced solid tumor such as melanoma, head and neck, liver or kidney cancer. The CDR3 is CASSDRDRGLNTGELFF. The CDR3 DNA follows: TGTGCCAGCAGCGATCGGGACAGGGGGCTCAACACCGGGGAGCTGTTTTTT.